The T cell receptor beta chain described here comes from a study of T cell responses to AZD1222 COVID-19 vaccine. Study in general: Second doses at about 4 or about 12 weeks were pooled.

Findings of the study overall: Donors were mostly white British, more females; clonal diversity possibly underestimated.

Germline-derived CDR1 and CDR2 are SGDLS and YYNGEE. Trimming left V 0 bases short and J 5 bases short, with 6 bases between. CDR3 size: 14 residues. Libraries were prepared by immunoSEQ multiplex PCR; TCRdb keeps only in-frame clonotypes and omits some of them. This table has 100,000 to 150,000 clones, 80% to 90% appearing once. Comments on this clone: The antigen remains undetermined.

This sequence joins TRBV9 and TRBJ1-6; D remains unclear. The TCR was taken from an adult in good health. The specimen comprised peripheral blood, sampled on day 0 of AZD1222 vaccination. The CDR3, as DNA: TGTGCCAGCAGCGTAGGAATTAATAATTCACCCCTCCACTTT. The encoded protein is CASSVGINNSPLHF. Filled out from reference TRBV9 and TRBJ1-6, the complete variable domain reads DSGVTQTPKHLITATGQRVTLRCSPRSGDLSVYWYQQSLDQGLQFLIQYYNGEERAKGNILERFSAQQFPDLHSELNLSSLELGDSALYFCASSVGINNSPLHFGNGTRLTVT.